The clone carrying this TCR beta chain was recorded at least ten times. Its antigen is unidentified. These data come from a study of T-cell reconstitution after alpha-beta-depleted transplantation in children. Study-wide results and caveats: Surviving recipient T cells and thymic progenitors underlay high day-60 TCRbeta diversity in some patients. T-cell numbers and diversity one year post-transplant derived largely from freshly generated T cells. There were reportedly several hundred expanded graft clones from which alpha-beta T cells came about two months after transplant.

Trimming took off 4 bases at V and 5 bases at J, with 8 bases between the two ends. The CDR3 consists of 12 residues. During its preparation, the TCRbeta library received unique molecular identifiers. In TCRdb, the PCR reads were re-called with MiXCR into one record per CDR3 protein. Altogether 800,000 to 1,000,000 distinct CDR3 sequences are present, roughly 29% being singletons, with the ten largest covering 28%. The sample in question was PBMCs, mostly from graft donor cells, obtained 360 days after TCRalphabeta/CD19-depleted stem cell transplant. V gene TRBV12-3 or TRBV12-4 combines with J gene TRBJ2-5; D unclear. This receptor was identified in a boy younger than two who had a stem cell transplant for SCID, so the T cells may come from the graft donor. The CDR3, as DNA: TGTGCCAGCAGTTGGCAGGAGGAGACCCAGTACTTC. The encoded protein is CASSWQEETQYF.